The clone carrying this TCR beta chain was seen just once. The antigen remains unidentified. These data originate in a study of lymphopenia after photon versus proton radiotherapy. Findings of the study overall: Better survival with proton therapy was suggested as possible, not demonstrated. Under photons, naive T cells and diversity fell while effector/memory populations rose. Larger post-nadir TCR diversity loss correlated inversely with survival in deceased patients. Oligoclonal CD8+ Temra expansion after nadir drove photon patients' diversity drop.

Clones were sequenced by immunoSEQ multiplex PCR, and TCRdb holds only the in-frame ones, with some missing. The sample consists of roughly 6,500 clones, roughly 90% of them appearing once. The trim removed 7 bases at V and 5 bases at J, leaving 9 bases unmatched. Germline V gene data show CDR1 as SNHLY and CDR2 as FYNNEI. There are 14 residues in the CDR3. The V gene is TRBV2, the J gene TRBJ1-1, with TRBD1 identical over 8 bases. The sequencing here drew on peripheral blood, taken from a patient treated with photon-based radiotherapy. The sequence came from a man in his 60s with cholangiocarcinoma. CDR3 loop: CASIEEDRVTEAFF. The CDR3 DNA follows: TGTGCCAGCATCGAGGAGGACAGGGTGACTGAAGCTTTCTTT. The full variable domain, completed using reference TRBV2 and TRBJ1-1, is EPEVTQTPSHQVTQMGQEVILRCVPISNHLYFYWYRQILGQKVEFLVSFYNNEISEKSEIFDDQFSVERPDGSNFTLKIRSTKLEDSAMYFCASIEEDRVTEAFFGQGTRLTVV.